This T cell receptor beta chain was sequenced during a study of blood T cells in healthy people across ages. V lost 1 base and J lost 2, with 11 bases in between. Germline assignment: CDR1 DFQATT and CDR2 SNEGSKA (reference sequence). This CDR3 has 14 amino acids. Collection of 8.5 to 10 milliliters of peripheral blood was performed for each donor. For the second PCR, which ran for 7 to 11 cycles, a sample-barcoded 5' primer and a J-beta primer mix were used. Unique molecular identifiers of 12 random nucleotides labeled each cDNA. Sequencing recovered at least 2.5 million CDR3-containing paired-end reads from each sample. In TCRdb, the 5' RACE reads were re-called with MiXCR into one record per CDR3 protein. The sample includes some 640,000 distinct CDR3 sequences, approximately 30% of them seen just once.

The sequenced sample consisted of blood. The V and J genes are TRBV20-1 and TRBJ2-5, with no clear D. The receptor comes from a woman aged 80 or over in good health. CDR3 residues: CSARVRSTQETQYF. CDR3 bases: TGCAGTGCTAGAGTGAGGTCGACTCAAGAGACCCAGTACTTC.